The 21 T cell receptor beta chains reported below all come from one sample, sequenced in a study of CD8 T cells in ankylosing spondylitis (dated by TCRdb to about 2017). Library preparation used 5' RACE. For sequencing, an Illumina HiSeq 2500 was employed. TCRdb's own reprocessing of the public reads used fastp at Q25 and MiXCR and kept productive beta chains. Each CDR3 protein gets just one entry, which takes the most common genes and DNA from the rows behind it. The sample table lists hundreds of thousands of distinct CDR3 sequences, about 19% of them with a count of one. The ten largest make up less than 9% of the sample. The material sequenced was blood, either unsorted or a sorted T cell fraction (not recorded which). These receptors came from a male donor with ankylosing spondylitis or in good health (not recorded which).

CDR3: CASSYSGVFAYEQYV. DNA of the CDR3: TGTGCCAGCAGTTACTCGGGTGTGTTCGCCTACGAGCAGTACGTC. The chain couples TRBV6-2 or TRBV6-3 to TRBJ2-7; unclear D gene. The CDR3 has 15 residues. Between the trimmed V and J ends, which lost 0 bases and 2 bases, there was a span of 11 bases. CDR1 is MNHEY and CDR2 is SVGEGT in the germline V gene.

This chain joins TRBV5-1 and TRBJ1-1; no clear D gene. The CDR3 loop spans 15 amino acids. V was pared by 0 bases and J by 2 bases, with 11 bases between. Germline CDR1 reads SGHRS; CDR2 reads YFSETQ. In DNA form, the CDR3 reads TGCGCCAGCAGCTTGGCCGGTGAAGGCAACACTGAAGCTTTCTTT. Translating gives CASSLAGEGNTEAFF. The whole variable domain, remainder taken from reference TRBV5-1 and TRBJ1-1, is KAGVTQTPRYLIKTRGQQVTLSCSPISGHRSVSWYQQTPGQGLQFLFEYFSETQRNKGNFPGRFSGRQFSNSRSEMNVSTLELGDSALYLCASSLAGEGNTEAFFGQGTRLTVV.

This clonotype was seen only a few times. The CDR3 loop is CASSPKTGVSPLHF. The CDR3, as DNA: TGTGCCAGCTCACCTAAGACAGGGGTTTCACCCCTCCACTTT. The chain combines TRBV18 with TRBJ1-6; 8 bases line up with TRBD1. There are 14 residues in the CDR3. Germline lookup yields CDR1 KGHSH and CDR2 LQKENI. With V trimmed by 3 bases and J by 9 bases, 4 bases remained unmatched.

This clonotype was found a few times. The V call is TRBV7-8, the J call TRBJ2-2, with 11 nucleotides matching TRBD2. Germline V lookup: CDR1 SGHVS, CDR2 FQNEAQ. V was pared by 5 bases and J by 4 bases, with 6 bases of the junction left unmatched. CDR3 size: 16 residues. The CDR3 region is CASSRIAGGITGELFF. In nucleotides, the CDR3 is TGTGCCAGCAGCCGGATAGCGGGAGGGATCACCGGGGAGCTGTTTTTT.

The genes are TRBV11-2 and TRBJ2-2; 7 nucleotides agree with TRBD2. The CDR3 loop spans 16 amino acids. Trimming removed 2 bases from V and 3 bases from J; junction bases left unmatched: 6. Germline V CDR1 and CDR2: SGHAT, FQNNGV. The chain's CDR3 is CASSLWGGVDTGELFF. CDR3 bases: TGTGCCAGCAGCTTATGGGGAGGGGTTGACACCGGGGAGCTGTTTTTT. The variable domain in full, with the rest retrieved from reference TRBV11-2 and TRBJ2-2, is EAGVAQSPRYKIIEKRQSVAFWCNPISGHATLYWYQQILGQGPKLLIQFQNNGVVDDSQLPKDRFSAERLKGVDSTLKIQPAKLEDSAVYLCASSLWGGVDTGELFFGEGSRLTVL.

This chain uses TRBV20-1 with TRBJ2-7; D call uncertain. Per the germline V gene, CDR1 is DFQATT and CDR2 is SNEGSKA (reference sequence). This CDR3 region has 14 residues. V lost 3 bases, J lost 1 base, and 13 bases lay in between. The CDR3 nucleotides are TGCAGTGCTAGTGGCCCTAGAAGTTCCTACGAGCAGTACGTC. Encoded protein: CSASGPRSSYEQYV.

In its sample, this clonotype was seen a few times. The gene calls are TRBV12-3 or TRBV12-4 and TRBJ1-5; D gene uncertain. The CDR3 covers 15 residues. V lost 2 bases and J lost 6, with 14 bases in between. This CDR3 reads CASSLYQLRGQPQHF. The CDR3 DNA is TGTGCCAGCAGTTTATATCAGTTACGGGGTCAGCCCCAGCATTTT.

In this sample, this clonotype turned up a few times. The gene calls are TRBV29-1 and TRBJ2-3; D unresolved. With 2 bases removed from V and 3 bases from J, the gap between germline ends came to 9 bases. Germline CDR1 SQVTM, CDR2 ANQGSEA. This CDR3 contains 13 residues. In DNA, the CDR3 is TGCAGCGTTGAACGGCCAGCAACAGATACGCAGTATTTT. Amino acid sequence: CSVERPATDTQYF.

The sample holds many counts of this clonotype. The chain uses TRBV7-8 and TRBJ1-3; 7 positions agree with TRBD1. Germline loops: CDR1 SGHVS, CDR2 FQNEAQ. This CDR3 has 15 amino acids. With V trimmed by 5 bases and J by 2 bases, 6 bases remained unmatched. CDR3 sequence reads: CASSIDRDPGNTIYF. As DNA, the CDR3 is TGTGCCAGCAGCATCGACAGGGACCCTGGAAACACCATATATTTT.

V is TRBV4-1 and J is TRBJ1-5; TRBD1 agrees at 7 bases. CDR1 is MGHRA and CDR2 is YSYEKL in the germline V gene. This CDR3 is built from 15 residues. V shed 0 bases and J 6 bases; nucleotides not matched to a gene: 5. CDR3 DNA sequence: TGCGCCAGCAGCCAAGATACAGGGGAGAGTCAGCCCCAGCATTTT. It translates to CASSQDTGESQPQHF.

There are a few counts of this clonotype. J is TRBJ2-7 and V is TRBV12-3 or TRBV12-4, with D perhaps matching TRBD2 (5 bases). Deletions cut 2 bases from V and 7 bases from J, with 9 bases between. The CDR3 consists of 12 residues. The CDR3 reads CASSLTGVEQYV. The CDR3 coding sequence is TGTGCCAGCAGTTTAACCGGGGTGGAGCAGTACGTC.

The chain is built from TRBV6-1 and TRBJ1-5; the D gene is possibly TRBD1 (5 bases). V was cut by 4 bases and J by 7 bases, with 11 bases left in between. The CDR3 runs to 13 residues. The V gene's germline CDR1 is MNHNS and CDR2 SASEGT. CDR3 in DNA: TGTGCCAGCAGTGCGTCAGGGAGGCAGCCCCAGCATTTT. Encoded protein: CASSASGRQPQHF.

The J gene is TRBJ2-1, the V gene TRBV5-1; 10 nucleotides line up with TRBD2. The V gene end was trimmed by 2 bases and the J gene end by 6 bases; junction bases not matched to a gene: 11. The CDR3 extends over 17 amino acids. Germline CDR1 is SGHRS and CDR2 is YFSETQ. The CDR3 DNA sequence: TGCGCCAGCAGCTTCAGAGCGGGAGGGCCTTCAAGCAATGAGCAGTTCTTC. It yields the protein CASSFRAGGPSSNEQFF. The variable domain in full, with the rest retrieved from reference TRBV5-1 and TRBJ2-1, is KAGVTQTPRYLIKTRGQQVTLSCSPISGHRSVSWYQQTPGQGLQFLFEYFSETQRNKGNFPGRFSGRQFSNSRSEMNVSTLELGDSALYLCASSFRAGGPSSNEQFFGPGTRLTVL.

This clonotype was counted a few times. The V call is TRBV5-1, the J call TRBJ1-1, with D possibly matching TRBD1 (6 bases). CDR1 and CDR2 (germline): SGHRS, YFSETQ. The CDR3 extends over 14 amino acids. V was clipped by 7 bases and J by 3 bases, with 16 bases between them. Here the CDR3 DNA reads TGCGCCAGCCAGGGGAGGGGCTTTGACACTGAAGCTTTCTTT. Encoded protein: CASQGRGFDTEAFF.

The sample holds many counts of this clonotype. This chain links TRBV5-5 with TRBJ1-1; D remains ambiguous. Trimming shortened V by 3 bases and J by 6 bases, and 12 bases separated the two germline ends. Germline V gives CDR1 SGHKS, CDR2 YYEKEE (reference sequence). This CDR3 is built from 13 residues. The CDR3 spells CASSSSGPPEAFF. The CDR3 DNA reads TGTGCCAGCAGCTCATCGGGCCCTCCTGAAGCTTTCTTT.

Only a few counts were recorded for this clonotype. The V and J genes are TRBV28 and TRBJ2-3, with 11 bases aligning to TRBD1. The CDR3 runs to 15 residues. From germline, CDR1 is MDHEN and CDR2 SYDVKM. V lost 5 bases and J lost 8; bases outside the gene matches: 9. The CDR3 DNA reads as TGTGCCAGCAGTATACCGGGACAGGGGGAGGGTACGCAGTATTTT. Its protein is CASSIPGQGEGTQYF.

The V call is TRBV5-1, the J call TRBJ2-1; D unresolved. V was trimmed by 2 bases and J by 7 bases, leaving 7 bases between them. Per germline, CDR1 SGHRS and CDR2 YFSETQ. This CDR3 spans 12 amino acids. CDR3 sequence: CASSFDGNEQFF. The CDR3 DNA follows: TGCGCCAGCAGCTTCGACGGGAATGAGCAGTTCTTC.

This clonotype occurred a few times. J is TRBJ2-3 and V is TRBV2; D is perhaps TRBD2 (5 bases). In germline, CDR1 is SNHLY, CDR2 FYNNEI. The CDR3 sequence is 14 residues long. V shed 6 bases and J shed 2 bases, with 12 bases lying between them. DNA of the CDR3: TGTGCCAGCAGGGCCGGACTTACCACAGATACGCAGTATTTT. Translated: CASRAGLTTDTQYF.

The chain links TRBV2 to TRBJ1-5, with D perhaps TRBD1 (5 bases). Germline V gene sequence: CDR1 SNHLY, CDR2 FYNNEI. The V and J ends lost 3 bases and 7 bases respectively, with 16 bases between them. This CDR3 has 15 amino acids. The CDR3 sequence is CASSEEARVGQPQHF. CDR3 DNA sequence: TGTGCCAGCAGTGAGGAGGCCAGGGTGGGCCAGCCCCAGCATTTT.

The chain is built from TRBV6-1 and TRBJ1-1; the D gene is possibly TRBD1 (5 bases). The CDR3 is 14 amino acids. Germline V gene sequence: CDR1 MNHNS, CDR2 SASEGT. Deletions cut 5 bases from V and 4 bases from J, with 14 bases between. The CDR3 DNA reads as TGTGCCAGCAGTCCTAAGGGGATCGGCACTGAAGCTTTCTTT. Amino acids: CASSPKGIGTEAFF.

This clonotype is a singleton in its sample. It may be a read error: a sequence one base away is much more abundant. This rearrangement joins TRBV9 to TRBJ2-3; 9 bases are a match to TRBD2. Looked up from germline, CDR1 is SGDLS and CDR2 is YYNGEE. The CDR3 has 18 amino acids. In DNA, the CDR3 is TGTGCCGGCAGCTTTCTTGACTGGACTAGCGAGGGCACAGATACGCAGTATTTT. Amino acids: CAGSFLDWTSEGTDTQYF.